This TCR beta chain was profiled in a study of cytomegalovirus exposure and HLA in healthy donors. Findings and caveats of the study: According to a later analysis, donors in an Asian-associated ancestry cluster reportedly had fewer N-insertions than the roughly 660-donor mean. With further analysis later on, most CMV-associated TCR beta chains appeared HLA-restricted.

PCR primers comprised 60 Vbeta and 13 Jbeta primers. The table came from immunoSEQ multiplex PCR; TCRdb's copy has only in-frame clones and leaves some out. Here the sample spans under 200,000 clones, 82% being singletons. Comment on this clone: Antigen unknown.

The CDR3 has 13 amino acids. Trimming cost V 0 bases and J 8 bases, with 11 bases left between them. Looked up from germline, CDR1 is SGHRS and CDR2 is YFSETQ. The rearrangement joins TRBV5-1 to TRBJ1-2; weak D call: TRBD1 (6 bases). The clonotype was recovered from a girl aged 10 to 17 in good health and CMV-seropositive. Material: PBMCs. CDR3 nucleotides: TGCGCCAGCAGCTTGGAGCAGGGGTCGGGCTACACCTTC. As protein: CASSLEQGSGYTF.